Below are 15 T cell receptor beta chains sequenced from a single sample in a study of shared clonotypes between healthy human individuals. CD45RO-negative cells were positively selected for CCR7, leaving out terminally differentiated effector memory CD45RA+ cells. Sequenced by immunoSEQ multiplex PCR; TCRdb stores in-frame clones only, minus some. Among hundreds of thousands of clones listed, roughly 96% were seen once. Sequencing was carried out using naive CD8+ T cells sorted from blood. These receptors all stem from a woman in her thirties in good health.

This rearrangement joins TRBV28 to TRBJ2-7; TRBD2 might be the D (7 bases). This CDR3 has 16 amino acids. Trimming removed 2 bases from V and 2 bases from J, with 16 bases in between. Germline loops: CDR1 MDHEN, CDR2 SYDVKM. Here the CDR3 DNA reads TGTGCCAGCAGTTTAACCATGGGGGGGCGCCCCTACGAGCAGTACTTC. Its protein product is CASSLTMGGRPYEQYF.

The chain recombines TRBV18 with TRBJ2-3; 7 bases align to TRBD2. Germline V lookup: CDR1 KGHSH, CDR2 LQKENI. The CDR3 consists of 15 residues. The V segment lost 2 bases and the J segment 3 bases; nucleotides outside the gene matches: 5. The CDR3 protein is CASSPDGRPTDTQYF. The DNA of the CDR3 is TGTGCCAGCTCACCAGACGGGAGGCCGACAGATACGCAGTATTTT.

CDR3 residues: CASSLMDTPGSPLHF. The CDR3 bases are TGTGCCAGCTCCCTCATGGACACACCAGGCTCACCCCTCCACTTT. The rearrangement uses TRBV25-1 and TRBJ1-6; TRBD1 is a possible D gene (5 bases). Trimming took off 8 bases at V and 10 bases at J, with 21 bases between the two ends. The CDR3 is 15 residues long. Germline lookup yields CDR1 MGHDK and CDR2 SYGVNS.

The chain is built from TRBV9 and TRBJ1-3; tentative D call: TRBD1 (5 bases). With 0 bases removed from V and 2 bases from J, the gap between germline ends came to 9 bases. This CDR3 has 15 amino acids. Per germline, CDR1 SGDLS and CDR2 YYNGEE. CDR3 region: CASSVDGATGNTIYF. DNA of the CDR3: TGTGCCAGCAGCGTAGATGGGGCTACTGGAAACACCATATATTTT.

This clone was detected only once. This chain uses TRBV11-2 with TRBJ2-7; D is unclear. CDR3 size: 14 residues. The germline gives CDR1 SGHAT, CDR2 FQNNGV. Trimming cost V 2 bases and J 2 bases, with 10 bases left between them. The CDR3 region has the DNA TGTGCCAGCAGCTTATGGGGTCCCACCTACGAGCAGTACTTC. It specifies CASSLWGPTYEQYF.

V gene TRBV30 combines with J gene TRBJ2-7, with D tentatively TRBD1 (5 bases). With 0 bases removed from V and 5 bases from J, the gap between germline ends came to 23 bases. This CDR3 is built from 17 residues. From germline, CDR1 is GTSNPN and CDR2 SVGIG (reference sequence). The CDR3 sequence: CAWSVRPGALESHEQYF. Here the CDR3 DNA reads TGTGCCTGGAGTGTAAGGCCTGGGGCCCTGGAATCCCACGAGCAGTACTTC.

The chain uses TRBV5-8 and TRBJ1-4; tentative D call: TRBD1 (6 bases). V lost 9 bases and J lost 8, with 14 bases in between. CDR1 SGHTS and CDR2 YDEGEE come from the germline V gene. The CDR3 length is 12 residues. This CDR3 is CATETGQEKLFF. CDR3 nucleotide sequence: TGTGCCACCGAGACAGGACAAGAAAAACTGTTTTTT.

The chain couples TRBV7-2 to TRBJ2-7; D might be TRBD2 (5 bases). The V end was cut by 5 bases, the J end by 0 bases, with 17 bases between. The germline gives CDR1 SGHTA, CDR2 FQGNSA. This CDR3 contains 16 residues. Here the CDR3 reads CASSQSRERYSYEQYF. The CDR3, as DNA: TGTGCCAGCAGCCAGTCAAGGGAGCGATACTCCTACGAGCAGTACTTC.

The V call is TRBV7-9, the J call TRBJ2-1; no clear D. This CDR3 is built from 14 residues. Germline-derived CDR1 and CDR2 are SEHNR and FQNEAQ (reference sequence). Between the trimmed V and J ends, which lost 2 bases and 3 bases, there was a span of 8 bases. The CDR3 bases are TGTGCCAGCAGCTTAACCTCCGACTACAATGAGCAGTTCTTC. Translation gives CASSLTSDYNEQFF.

This sequence joins TRBV27 and TRBJ2-7; no firm D call. Germline CDR1 and CDR2: MNHEY and SMNVEV (reference sequence). This CDR3 contains 16 residues. Trimming stripped 6 bases from V and 4 bases from J, with 22 bases between. The CDR3 spells CASSLRHSLDLYEQYF. In DNA, the CDR3 is TGTGCCAGCAGCCTCAGGCATAGCTTAGATTTGTACGAGCAGTACTTC.

The chain carries TRBV7-6 and TRBJ2-7; possible D gene TRBD1, 6 bases. Looked up from germline, CDR1 is SGHVS and CDR2 is FNYEAQ. V gave up 3 bases and J gave up 3 bases, with 15 bases separating them. The CDR3 is made up of 15 amino acids. CDR3 in amino acids: CASSLAPGESYEQYF. CDR3 coding DNA: TGTGCCAGCAGCTTGGCCCCAGGGGAAAGCTACGAGCAGTACTTC.

The rearrangement uses TRBV10-3 and TRBJ2-3, with 7 positions matching TRBD2. There are 17 residues in the CDR3. After removal of 0 bases from V and 2 bases from J, the junction contained 8 bases not matched to a gene. Per germline, CDR1 ENHRY and CDR2 SYGVKD. The CDR3 region has the DNA TGTGCCATCAGTGAGTCACCCGGGACTACCAACACAGATACGCAGTATTTT. It is translated as CAISESPGTTNTDTQYF.

V and J are TRBV4-1 and TRBJ2-7; D perhaps matches TRBD2 (6 bases). The CDR3 is made up of 15 amino acids. Trimming took off 0 bases at V and 3 bases at J, with 12 bases between the two ends. Germline V CDR1 and CDR2: MGHRA, YSYEKL. CDR3 region: CASSQEGDLRYEQYF. CDR3 DNA sequence: TGCGCCAGCAGCCAAGAAGGGGACTTGCGCTACGAGCAGTACTTC.

This clone came up once. The chain recombines TRBV7-2 with TRBJ1-4; 9 bases line up with TRBD1. The CDR3 runs to 14 residues. Germline V gene lookup returns CDR1 SGHTA and CDR2 FQGNSA. After removal of 6 bases from V and 9 bases from J, the junction contained 8 bases not matched to a gene. CDR3 in amino acids: CASRTGQGPQKLFF. CDR3 coding DNA: TGTGCCAGCAGAACGGGACAGGGACCCCAAAAACTGTTTTTT.

The chain carries TRBV5-4 and TRBJ2-7, with D perhaps matching TRBD1 or TRBD2 (6 bases each). The germline V and J ends were trimmed by 2 bases and 6 bases, with 18 bases remaining between them. The CDR3 totals 15 residues. Germline V CDR1 and CDR2: SGHNT, YYREEE (reference sequence). The CDR3 sequence: CASSFGGGPLGEQYF. In DNA, the CDR3 is TGTGCCAGCAGCTTCGGAGGGGGGCCTCTAGGCGAGCAGTACTTC.